This T cell receptor (beta chain) was profiled in a study of blood T cell repertoires in COVID-19. Study background: Samples representing acute and convalescent COVID-19 were sourced from the United States, Italy and Spain.

Here immunoSEQ multiplex PCR was the method, and the copy in TCRdb shows in-frame clones only, minus some. The data hold around 230,000 clones, with 80% to 90% observed a single time. Residents of about 25 US areas, aged about 18 to 95 years, made up the participants. Clinical history as reported by participants underpinned cohort assignment. Cohort 3 recovered donors had two negative PCRs, clearance, or symptom resolution. Germline V lookup: CDR1 SEHNR, CDR2 FQNEAQ (reference sequence). V dropped 5 bases and J dropped 4; count of bases not matched to a gene: 13. The CDR3 length is 17 residues. The chain links TRBV7-9 to TRBJ1-4, with 7 bases lining up with TRBD1. The clonotype comes from a man aged 40-49 years who had recovered from COVID-19. The specimen was PBMCs or T cells enriched from blood (not recorded which). CDR3 DNA: TGTGCCAGCAGCCCCCGCGGAGGGGGCCGGGGTAATGAAAAACTGTTTTTT. Residues: CASSPRGGGRGNEKLFF. The full variable domain, rest sourced from reference TRBV7-9 and TRBJ1-4, is DTGVSQNPRHKITKRGQNVTFRCDPISEHNRLYWYRQTLGQGPEFLTYFQNEAQLEKSRLLSDRFSAERPKGSFSTLEIQRTEQGDSAMYLCASSPRGGGRGNEKLFFGSGTQLSVL.